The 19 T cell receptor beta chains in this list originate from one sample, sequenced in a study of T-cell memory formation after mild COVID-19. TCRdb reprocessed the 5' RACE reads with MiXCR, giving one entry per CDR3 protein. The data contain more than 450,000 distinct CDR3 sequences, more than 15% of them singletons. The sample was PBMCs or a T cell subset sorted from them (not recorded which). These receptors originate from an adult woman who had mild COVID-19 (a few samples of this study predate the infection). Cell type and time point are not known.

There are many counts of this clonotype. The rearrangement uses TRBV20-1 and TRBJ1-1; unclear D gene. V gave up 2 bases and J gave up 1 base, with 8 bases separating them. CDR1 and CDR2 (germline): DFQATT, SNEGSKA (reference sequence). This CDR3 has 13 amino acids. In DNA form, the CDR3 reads TGCAGTGCTAGAAGGGCCGGGAACACTGAAGCTTTCTTT. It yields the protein CSARRAGNTEAFF.

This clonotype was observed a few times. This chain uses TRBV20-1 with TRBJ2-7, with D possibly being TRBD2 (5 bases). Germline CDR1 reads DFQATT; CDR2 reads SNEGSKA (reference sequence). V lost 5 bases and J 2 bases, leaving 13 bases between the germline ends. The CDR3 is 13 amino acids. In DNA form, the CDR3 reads TGCAGTGCTCCCGCCGGGGTAACCTACGAGCAGTACTTC. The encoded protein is CSAPAGVTYEQYF.

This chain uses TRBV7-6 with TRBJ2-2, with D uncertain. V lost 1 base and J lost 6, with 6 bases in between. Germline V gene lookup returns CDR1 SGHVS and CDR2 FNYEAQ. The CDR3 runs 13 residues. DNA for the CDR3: TGTGCCAGCAGCTTAGAAGTCCCCGGGGAGCTGTTTTTT. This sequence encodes CASSLEVPGELFF.

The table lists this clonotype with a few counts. The CDR3, as DNA: TGCAGCGTTGAAGAGGGTGGGAACCAGCCCCAGCATTTT. It yields the protein CSVEEGGNQPQHF. The gene calls are TRBV29-1 and TRBJ1-5; D unclear. CDR3 size: 13 residues. V lost 0 bases and J lost 7, with 10 bases in between. Germline lookup yields CDR1 SQVTM and CDR2 ANQGSEA. The full variable domain, rest sourced from reference TRBV29-1 and TRBJ1-5, is SAVISQKPSRDICQRGTSLTIQCQVDSQVTMMFWYRQQPGQSLTLIATANQGSEATYESGFVIDKFPISRPNLTFSTLTVSNMSPEDSSIYLCSVEEGGNQPQHFGDGTRLSIL.

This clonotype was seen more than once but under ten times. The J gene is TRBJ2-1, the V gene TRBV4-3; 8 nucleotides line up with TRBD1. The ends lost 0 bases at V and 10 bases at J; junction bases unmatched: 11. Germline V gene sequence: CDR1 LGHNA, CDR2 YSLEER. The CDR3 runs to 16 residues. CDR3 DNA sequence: TGCGCCAGCAGCCAAGATCGGGCAGGGGGCCCTTCCGAGCAGTTCTTC. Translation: CASSQDRAGGPSEQFF.

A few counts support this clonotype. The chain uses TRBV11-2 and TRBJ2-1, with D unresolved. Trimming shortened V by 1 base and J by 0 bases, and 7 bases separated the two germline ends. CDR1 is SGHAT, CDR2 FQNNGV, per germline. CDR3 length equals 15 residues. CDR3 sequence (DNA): TGTGCCAGCAGCTTAGGGGCGACCTCCTACAATGAGCAGTTCTTC. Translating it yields CASSLGATSYNEQFF.

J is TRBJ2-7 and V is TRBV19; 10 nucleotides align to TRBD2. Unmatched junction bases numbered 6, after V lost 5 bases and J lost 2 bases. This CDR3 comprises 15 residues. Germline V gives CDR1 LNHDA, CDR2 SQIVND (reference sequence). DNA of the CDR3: TGTGCCAGTAGTCTCCCGGGACTAGCGACCTACGAGCAGTACTTC. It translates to CASSLPGLATYEQYF.

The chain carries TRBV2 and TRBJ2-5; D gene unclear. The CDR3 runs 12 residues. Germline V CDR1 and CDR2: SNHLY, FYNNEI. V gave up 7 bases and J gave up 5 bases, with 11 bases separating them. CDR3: CASMVETETQYF. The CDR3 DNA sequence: TGTGCCAGCATGGTCGAGACGGAGACCCAGTACTTC.

CDR3 region: CASSQGGSGGELFF. CDR3 sequence (DNA): TGTGCCAGCAGCCAAGGCGGGAGTGGCGGGGAGCTGTTTTTT. The V call is TRBV3-1, the J call TRBJ2-2; TRBD2 agrees at 7 bases. This CDR3 has 14 residues. Germline V lookup: CDR1 LGHDT, CDR2 YNNKEL (reference sequence). Unmatched junction bases numbered 3, after V lost 1 base and J lost 7 bases. The whole variable domain, filled in from reference TRBV3-1 and TRBJ2-2, reads DTAVSQTPKYLVTQMGNDKSIKCEQNLGHDTMYWYKQDSKKFLKIMFSYNNKELIINETVPNRFSPKSPDKAHLNLHINSLELGDSAVYFCASSQGGSGGELFFGEGSRLTVL.

In nucleotides, the CDR3 is TGTGCCAGCAGCTTAGATACAGGTTCCCAAGAGACCCAGTACTTC. Translated, it gives CASSLDTGSQETQYF. This sequence joins TRBV7-2 and TRBJ2-5; possibly TRBD1 for D (5 bases). Germline V gives CDR1 SGHTA, CDR2 FQGNSA. The CDR3 length is 15 residues. V gave up 1 base and J gave up 1 base, with 10 bases separating them. Using reference TRBV7-2 and TRBJ2-5 for the parts outside the CDR3, the full variable domain is GAGVSQSPSNKVTEKGKDVELRCDPISGHTALYWYRQSLGQGLEFLIYFQGNSAPDKSGLPSDRFSAERTGGSVSTLTIQRTQQEDSAVYLCASSLDTGSQETQYFGPGTRLLVL.

The CDR3 sequence: CSVESRENYEQYF. CDR3 coding DNA: TGCAGCGTTGAAAGTAGGGAGAACTACGAGCAGTACTTC. This chain connects TRBV29-1 to TRBJ2-7; TRBD2 is a possible D gene (5 bases). The CDR3 runs to 13 residues. V was shortened by 2 bases and J by 3 bases, with 11 bases between the two germline ends. The germline CDR1 and CDR2 sequences are SQVTM and ANQGSEA.

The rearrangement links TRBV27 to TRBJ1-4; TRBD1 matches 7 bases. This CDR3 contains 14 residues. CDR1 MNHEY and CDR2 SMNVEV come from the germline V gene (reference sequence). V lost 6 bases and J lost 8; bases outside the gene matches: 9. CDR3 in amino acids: CASSPGGSGEKLFF. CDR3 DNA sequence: TGTGCCAGCAGCCCAGGGGGGTCGGGCGAAAAACTGTTTTTT.

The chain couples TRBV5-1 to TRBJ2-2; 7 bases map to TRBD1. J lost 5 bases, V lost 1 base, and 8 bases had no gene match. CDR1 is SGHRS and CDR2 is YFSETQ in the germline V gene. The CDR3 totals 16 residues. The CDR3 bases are TGCGCCAGCAGCTTGACCCCTAGGGGGCAAACCGGGGAGCTGTTTTTT. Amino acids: CASSLTPRGQTGELFF.

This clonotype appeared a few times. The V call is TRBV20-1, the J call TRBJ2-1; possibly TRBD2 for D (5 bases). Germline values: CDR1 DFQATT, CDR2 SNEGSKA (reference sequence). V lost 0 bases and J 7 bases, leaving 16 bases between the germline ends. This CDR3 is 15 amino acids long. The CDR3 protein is CSAREVGVGSNEQFF. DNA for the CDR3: TGCAGTGCTAGAGAGGTGGGAGTGGGGTCGAATGAGCAGTTCTTC.

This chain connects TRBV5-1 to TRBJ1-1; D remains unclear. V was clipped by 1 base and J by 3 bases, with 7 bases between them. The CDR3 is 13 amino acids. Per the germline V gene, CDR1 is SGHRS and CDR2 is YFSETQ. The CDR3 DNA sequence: TGCGCCAGCAGCTTGATCGGGGACACTGAAGCTTTCTTT. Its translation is CASSLIGDTEAFF.

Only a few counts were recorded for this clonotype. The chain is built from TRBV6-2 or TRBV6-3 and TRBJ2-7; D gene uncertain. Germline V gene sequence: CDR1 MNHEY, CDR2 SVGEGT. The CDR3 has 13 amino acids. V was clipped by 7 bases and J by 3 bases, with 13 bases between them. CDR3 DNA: TGTGCCAGCACTCGATCGTCCCACTACGAGCAGTACTTC. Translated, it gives CASTRSSHYEQYF.

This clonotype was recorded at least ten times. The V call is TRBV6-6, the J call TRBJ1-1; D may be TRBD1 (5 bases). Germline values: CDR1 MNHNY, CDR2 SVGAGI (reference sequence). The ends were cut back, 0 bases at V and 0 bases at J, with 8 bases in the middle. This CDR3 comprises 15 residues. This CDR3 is CASSYSAGLNTEAFF. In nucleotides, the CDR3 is TGTGCCAGCAGTTACTCGGCAGGGTTGAACACTGAAGCTTTCTTT.

The CDR3 reads CASSHGQGRNNEQFF. CDR3 coding DNA: TGTGCCAGTAGTCATGGACAGGGAAGGAACAATGAGCAGTTCTTC. The chain employs TRBV19 and TRBJ2-1; the match to TRBD1 covers 8 bases. J lost 5 bases, V lost 5 bases, and 8 bases had no gene match. The CDR3 extends over 15 amino acids. Germline V gene data show CDR1 as LNHDA and CDR2 as SQIVND (reference sequence). Using reference TRBV19 and TRBJ2-1 for the parts outside the CDR3, the full variable domain is DGGITQSPKYLFRKEGQNVTLSCEQNLNHDAMYWYRQDPGQGLRLIYYSQIVNDFQKGDIAEGYSVSREKKESFPLTVTSAQKNPTAFYLCASSHGQGRNNEQFFGPGTRLTVL.

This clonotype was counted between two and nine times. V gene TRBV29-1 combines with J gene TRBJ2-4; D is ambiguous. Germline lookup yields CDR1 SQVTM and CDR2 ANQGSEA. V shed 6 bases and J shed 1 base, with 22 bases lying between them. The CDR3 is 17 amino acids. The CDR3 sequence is CSVLRYSENLAKNIQYF. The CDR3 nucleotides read TGCAGCGTCCTCCGATATTCTGAGAACCTCGCCAAAAACATTCAGTACTTC.